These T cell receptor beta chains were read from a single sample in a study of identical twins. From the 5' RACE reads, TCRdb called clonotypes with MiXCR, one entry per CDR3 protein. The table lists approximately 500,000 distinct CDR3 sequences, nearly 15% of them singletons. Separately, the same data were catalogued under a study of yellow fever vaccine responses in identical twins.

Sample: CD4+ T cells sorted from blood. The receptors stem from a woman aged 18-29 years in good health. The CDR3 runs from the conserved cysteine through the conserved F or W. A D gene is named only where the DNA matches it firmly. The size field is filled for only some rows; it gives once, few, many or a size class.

CASSRDWTGDSSANYGYTF | TGTGCCAGCAGCCGCGACTGGACAGGGGACAGCTCGGCTAACTATGGCTACACCTTC | TRBD1 | TRBJ1-2 | . | TRBV11-2
CASSTQGPLRHTQYF | TGCGCCAGCAGCACTCAGGGGCCCCTGAGACATACGCAGTATTTT | . | TRBJ2-3 | few | TRBV5-1
CASTPTGITDTQYF | TGTGCCAGCACCCCGACAGGAATCACAGATACGCAGTATTTT | . | TRBJ2-3 | few | TRBV28
CASSLSGTGIYEQYF | TGTGCCAGCAGTTTATCCGGGACAGGGATCTACGAGCAGTACTTC | TRBD1 | TRBJ2-7 | few | TRBV28
CASSRSWDTEAFF | TGTGCCAGTAGTCGCTCATGGGACACTGAAGCTTTCTTT | . | TRBJ1-1 | few | TRBV19
CASSEGVGTIEYTQYF | TGTGCCAGCAGTGAAGGGGTCGGGACGATCGAATATACGCAGTATTTT | . | TRBJ2-3 | . | TRBV25-1
CASSQRLADGSGANVLTF | TGTGCCAGCAGCCAACGACTAGCGGACGGTTCTGGGGCCAACGTCCTGACTTTC | TRBD2 | TRBJ2-6 | . | TRBV4-2
CASSFTLGTFGANVLTF | TGTGCCAGCAGTTTTACCCTCGGAACGTTTGGGGCCAACGTCCTGACTTTC | . | TRBJ2-6 | few | TRBV12-3/TRBV12-4
CASSLTPVPLSTDTQYF | TGTGCCAGCAGTTTAACCCCTGTCCCGCTCAGCACAGATACGCAGTATTTT | . | TRBJ2-3 | few | TRBV12-3/TRBV12-4
CSASSSGGTDTQYF | TGCAGTGCTAGTTCTAGCGGGGGGACAGATACGCAGTATTTT | TRBD2 | TRBJ2-3 | few | TRBV20-1
CASSQDSDRGGGEQFF | TGTGCCAGCAGCCAAGATTCGGACAGGGGAGGGGGTGAGCAGTTCTTC | TRBD1 | TRBJ2-1 | few | TRBV3-1
CASTSNGASRHLDTQYF | TGTGCCAGCACCTCAAACGGGGCTAGCCGTCATTTAGATACGCAGTATTTT | . | TRBJ2-3 | few | TRBV3-1
CASSPSPPDYQAYEQYF | TGTGCCAGCAGTCCCAGTCCCCCGGACTACCAGGCCTACGAGCAGTACTTC | . | TRBJ2-7 | few | TRBV12-3/TRBV12-4
CASSPGLTGGSDEQFF | TGTGCCAGCAGTCCTGGACTAACGGGTGGGTCTGATGAGCAGTTCTTC | . | TRBJ2-1 | . | TRBV12-3/TRBV12-4
CSAQGGNYEQYF | TGCAGTGCACAGGGCGGAAACTACGAGCAGTACTTC | . | TRBJ2-7 | many | TRBV20-1
CASSLGGSDQPQHF | TGCGCCAGCAGCTTGGGGGGGTCGGATCAGCCCCAGCATTTT | . | TRBJ1-5 | many | TRBV5-1
CASSWTGGRYYEQFF | TGCGCCAGCAGCTGGACAGGGGGCAGGTACTATGAGCAGTTCTTC | TRBD1 | TRBJ2-1 | . | TRBV5-1
CAGATGFYTEAFF | TGTGCCGGGGCGACAGGGTTTTACACTGAAGCTTTCTTT | TRBD1 | TRBJ1-1 | . | TRBV6-1
CASSYSGPFPSETQYF | TGTGCCAGCAGTTACTCAGGGCCTTTCCCCTCAGAGACCCAGTACTTC | . | TRBJ2-5 | few | TRBV6-5
CASSSAGLGNEKLFF | TGCGCCAGCAGCTCCGCAGGGCTGGGTAATGAAAAACTGTTTTTT | . | TRBJ1-4 | many | TRBV5-1
CSARASHSSSGWVNTGELFF | TGCAGTGCTAGAGCCTCCCACTCCTCCTCAGGGTGGGTGAACACCGGGGAGCTGTTTTTT | . | TRBJ2-2 | few | TRBV20-1
CASSSDLNTEAFF | TGTGCCAGCTCATCGGACCTGAACACTGAAGCTTTCTTT | . | TRBJ1-1 | . | TRBV18
CATMDGGGTGELFF | TGTGCCACAATGGACGGGGGAGGAACCGGGGAGCTGTTTTTT | . | TRBJ2-2 | few | TRBV24-1
CASSTGTLTGELFF | TGTGCCAGCAGCACCGGGACATTAACCGGGGAGCTGTTTTTT | . | TRBJ2-2 | many | TRBV7-9
CASSSAGGGYGYTF | TGCGCCAGCAGCTCCGCAGGGGGCGGCTATGGCTACACCTTC | TRBD1 | TRBJ1-2 | . | TRBV5-1
CASSAEGQGTQYF | TGTGCCAGCAGCGCTGAGGGGCAAGGGACCCAGTACTTC | . | TRBJ2-5 | . | TRBV9
CASSLQGTETQYF | TGCGCCAGCAGCCTACAGGGAACGGAGACCCAGTACTTC | . | TRBJ2-5 | . | TRBV5-1
CASSPLRTYEQYF | TGTGCCAGCTCACCACTTAGGACTTACGAGCAGTACTTC | . | TRBJ2-7 | . | TRBV18
CASSSTGRGNQPQHF | TGTGCCAGCAGTTCAACGGGAAGGGGCAATCAGCCCCAGCATTTT | . | TRBJ1-5 | . | TRBV12-3/TRBV12-4
CATSDSTFSGRNNEQFF | TGTGCCACCAGTGATTCTACCTTTAGCGGGAGAAACAATGAGCAGTTCTTC | TRBD2 | TRBJ2-1 | . | TRBV24-1
CSAGEGISTDGYTF | TGCAGCGCCGGGGAGGGGATCTCTACAGATGGCTACACCTTC | . | TRBJ1-2 | . | TRBV29-1
CSASGTSGIYEQYF | TGCAGTGCTTCCGGGACTAGCGGGATCTACGAGCAGTACTTC | TRBD2 | TRBJ2-7 | many | TRBV20-1
CASTLRGGLAGGDTQYF | TGTGCCAGCACCCTCCGCGGCGGGTTAGCGGGGGGTGATACGCAGTATTTT | TRBD2 | TRBJ2-3 | few | TRBV7-8
CASSTGQRLIPYGYTF | TGTGCCAGCAGTACCGGACAGCGCCTCATTCCTTATGGCTACACCTTC | . | TRBJ1-2 | . | TRBV6-2/TRBV6-3
CASSFRDRGPWYTF | TGTGCCAGCAGTTTCCGGGACAGGGGCCCTTGGTACACCTTC | TRBD1 | TRBJ1-2 | few | TRBV28
CASSPQSGLTYEQYF | TGTGCCAGCTCACCACAGAGTGGATTAACCTACGAGCAGTACTTC | . | TRBJ2-7 | . | TRBV18
CASSPQGFFVANEQFF | TGTGCCAGCAGTCCCCAGGGGTTTTTTGTTGCCAATGAGCAGTTCTTC | . | TRBJ2-1 | few | TRBV12-3/TRBV12-4
CASSLGTGVEKLFF | TGCGCCAGCAGCTTGGGGACAGGGGTTGAAAAACTGTTTTTT | TRBD1 | TRBJ1-4 | few | TRBV5-1
CSVEYLGQGHNEQFF | TGCAGCGTTGAATATCTGGGACAGGGCCATAATGAGCAGTTCTTC | TRBD1 | TRBJ2-1 | . | TRBV29-1
CASSPDYYNEQFF | TGTGCCAGCAGCCCGGACTACTACAATGAGCAGTTCTTC | . | TRBJ2-1 | many | TRBV6-1
CASSLGGSRPDTQYF | TGCGCCAGCAGCTTGGGCGGCAGTAGGCCAGATACGCAGTATTTT | . | TRBJ2-3 | . | TRBV5-1
CASSEGVGTEAFF | TGTGCCAGCAGTGAAGGGGTGGGAACTGAAGCTTTCTTT | . | TRBJ1-1 | . | TRBV12-3/TRBV12-4
CASSLRLTTGELFF | TGTGCCAGCAGCTTACGCCTGACCACCGGGGAGCTGTTTTTT | . | TRBJ2-2 | . | TRBV7-9
CASSSGGTTYNEQFF | TGCGCCAGCAGTAGCGGGGGGACTACCTACAATGAGCAGTTCTTC | TRBD2 | TRBJ2-1 | many | TRBV5-1
CASCFRPGQVGYNEQFF | TGTGCCAGCTGTTTTCGGCCGGGACAGGTAGGCTACAATGAGCAGTTCTTC | TRBD1 | TRBJ2-1 | . | TRBV2